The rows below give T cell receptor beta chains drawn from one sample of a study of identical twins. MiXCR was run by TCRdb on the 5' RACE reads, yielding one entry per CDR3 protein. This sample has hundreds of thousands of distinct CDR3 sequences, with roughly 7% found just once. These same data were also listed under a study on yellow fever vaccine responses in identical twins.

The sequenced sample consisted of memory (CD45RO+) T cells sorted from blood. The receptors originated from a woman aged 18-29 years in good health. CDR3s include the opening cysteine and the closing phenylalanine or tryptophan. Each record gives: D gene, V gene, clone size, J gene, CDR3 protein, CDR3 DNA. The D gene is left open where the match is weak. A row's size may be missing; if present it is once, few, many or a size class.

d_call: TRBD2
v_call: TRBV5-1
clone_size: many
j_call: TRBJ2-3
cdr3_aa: CASSRGFAGGQITDTQYF
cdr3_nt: TGCGCCAGCAGCCGAGGGTTTGCGGGAGGACAGATCACAGATACGCAGTATTTT

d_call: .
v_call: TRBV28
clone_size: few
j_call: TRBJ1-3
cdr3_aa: CASSPTGVSGNTTYF
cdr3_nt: TGTGCCAGCAGCCCTACAGGAGTCTCTGGAAACACCACATATTTT

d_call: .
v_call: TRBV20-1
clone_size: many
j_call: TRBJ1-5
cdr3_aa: CSARDTSNQPQHF
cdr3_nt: TGCAGTGCTAGGGACACTAGCAATCAGCCCCAGCATTTT

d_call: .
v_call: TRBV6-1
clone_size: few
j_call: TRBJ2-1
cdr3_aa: CASSALQIATDWNEQFF
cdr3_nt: TGTGCCAGCAGTGCGCTCCAGATAGCGACCGACTGGAATGAGCAGTTCTTC

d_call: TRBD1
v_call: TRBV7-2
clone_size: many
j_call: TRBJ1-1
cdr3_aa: CASSWTGGTEAFF
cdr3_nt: TGTGCCAGCAGCTGGACAGGGGGCACTGAAGCTTTCTTT

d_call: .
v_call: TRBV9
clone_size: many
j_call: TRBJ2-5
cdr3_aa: CASSDSGHPQETQYF
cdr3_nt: TGTGCCAGCAGCGACAGTGGACATCCACAAGAGACCCAGTACTTC

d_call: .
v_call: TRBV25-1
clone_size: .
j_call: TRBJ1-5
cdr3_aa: CASSVGFGNQPQHF
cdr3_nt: TGTGCCAGCAGTGTAGGATTCGGGAATCAGCCCCAGCATTTT

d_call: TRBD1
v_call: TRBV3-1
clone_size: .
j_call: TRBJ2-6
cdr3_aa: CASSPLDRAGANVLTF
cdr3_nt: TGTGCCAGCAGCCCCCTTGACAGGGCTGGGGCCAACGTCCTGACTTTC

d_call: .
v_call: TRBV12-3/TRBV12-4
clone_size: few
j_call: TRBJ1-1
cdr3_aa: CASSLTATAEAFF
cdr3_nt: TGTGCCAGCAGTTTGACAGCGACGGCTGAAGCTTTCTTT

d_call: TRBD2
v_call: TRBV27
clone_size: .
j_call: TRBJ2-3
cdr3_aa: CASSLVAGGSNTQYF
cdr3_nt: TGTGCCAGCAGTTTAGTGGCGGGAGGGAGCAATACGCAGTATTTT

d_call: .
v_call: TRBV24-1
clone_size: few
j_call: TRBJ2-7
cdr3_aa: CATSDGLSYEQYF
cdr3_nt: TGTGCCACCAGTGATGGGCTATCCTACGAGCAGTACTTC

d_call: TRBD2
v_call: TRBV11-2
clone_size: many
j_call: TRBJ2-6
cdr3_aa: CASSLKLAGVTGANVLTF
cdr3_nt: TGTGCCAGCAGCTTAAAACTAGCGGGAGTTACTGGGGCCAACGTCCTGACTTTC

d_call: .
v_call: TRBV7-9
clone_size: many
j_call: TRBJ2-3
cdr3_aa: CASSPLEGLGVDTQYF
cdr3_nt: TGTGCCAGCAGCCCACTAGAGGGGCTCGGCGTTGATACGCAGTATTTT

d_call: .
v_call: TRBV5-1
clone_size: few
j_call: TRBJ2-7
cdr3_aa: CASSFVSGGAGRPRDYEQYF
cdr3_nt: TGCGCCAGCAGCTTCGTTTCCGGGGGCGCCGGGCGACCAAGGGACTACGAGCAGTACTTC

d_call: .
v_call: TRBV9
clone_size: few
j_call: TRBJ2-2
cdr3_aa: CASSVGGLNTGELFF
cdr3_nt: TGTGCCAGCAGCGTAGGGGGTTTGAACACCGGGGAGCTGTTTTTT

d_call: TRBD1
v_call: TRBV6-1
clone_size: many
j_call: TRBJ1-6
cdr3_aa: CASSRTGTDSPLHF
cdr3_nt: TGTGCCAGCAGCCGGACAGGGACTGATTCACCCCTCCACTTT

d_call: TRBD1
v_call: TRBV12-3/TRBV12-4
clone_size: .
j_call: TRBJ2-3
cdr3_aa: CASRGGVTGTGSLEAQYF
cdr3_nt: TGTGCCAGCAGAGGGGGCGTTACCGGGACAGGGTCCCTCGAGGCGCAGTATTTT

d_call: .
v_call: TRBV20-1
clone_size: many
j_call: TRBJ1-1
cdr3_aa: CSARPQNTEAFF
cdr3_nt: TGCAGTGCTAGACCACAGAACACTGAAGCTTTCTTT

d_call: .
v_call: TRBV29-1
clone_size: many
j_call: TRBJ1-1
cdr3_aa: CSALNTEAFF
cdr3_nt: TGCAGCGCCCTGAACACTGAAGCTTTCTTT

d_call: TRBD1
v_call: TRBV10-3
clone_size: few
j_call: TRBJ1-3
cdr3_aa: CAIRTGDGNTIYF
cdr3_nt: TGTGCCATCAGGACAGGGGACGGAAACACCATATATTTT

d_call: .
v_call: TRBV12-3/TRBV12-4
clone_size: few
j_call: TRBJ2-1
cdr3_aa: CASTIPQGSYNEQFF
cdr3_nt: TGTGCCAGCACCATACCACAGGGATCCTACAATGAGCAGTTCTTC

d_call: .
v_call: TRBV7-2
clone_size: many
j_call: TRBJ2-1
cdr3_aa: CASSLAGYEQFF
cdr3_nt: TGTGCCAGCAGCTTAGCGGGATATGAGCAGTTCTTC

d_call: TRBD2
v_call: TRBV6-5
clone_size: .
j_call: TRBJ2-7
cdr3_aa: CASSHSGEGPYEQYF
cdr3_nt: TGTGCCAGCAGTCACTCGGGGGAGGGGCCCTACGAGCAGTACTTC

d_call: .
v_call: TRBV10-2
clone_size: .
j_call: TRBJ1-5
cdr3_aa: CASSDRNQPQHF
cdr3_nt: TGCGCCAGCAGTGACAGGAATCAGCCCCAGCATTTT

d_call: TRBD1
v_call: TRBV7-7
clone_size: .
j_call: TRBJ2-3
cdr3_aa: CASSFGTGKDTQYF
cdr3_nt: TGTGCCAGCAGCTTTGGGACAGGGAAAGATACGCAGTATTTT

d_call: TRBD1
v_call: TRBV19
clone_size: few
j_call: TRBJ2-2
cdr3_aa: CASSTGGRGLSGGELFF
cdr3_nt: TGTGCCAGTAGTACAGGAGGCAGGGGGCTGTCGGGCGGGGAGCTGTTTTTT

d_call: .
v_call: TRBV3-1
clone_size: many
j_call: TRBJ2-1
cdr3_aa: CASSQTGTIGEQFF
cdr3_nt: TGTGCCAGCAGCCAAACCGGGACAATCGGGGAGCAGTTCTTC

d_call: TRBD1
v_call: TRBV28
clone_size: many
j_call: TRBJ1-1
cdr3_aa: CASQGQPLLFYMNTEAFF
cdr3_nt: TGTGCCAGCCAGGGACAGCCACTACTGTTCTACATGAACACTGAAGCTTTCTTT

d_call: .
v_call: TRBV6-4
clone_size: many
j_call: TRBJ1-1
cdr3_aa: CASSANGGSTEAFF
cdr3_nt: TGTGCCAGCAGTGCGAATGGAGGATCCACTGAAGCTTTCTTT

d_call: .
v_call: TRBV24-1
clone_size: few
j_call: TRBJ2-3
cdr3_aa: CATSDWASTDTQYF
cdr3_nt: TGTGCCACCAGTGATTGGGCCAGCACAGATACGCAGTATTTT

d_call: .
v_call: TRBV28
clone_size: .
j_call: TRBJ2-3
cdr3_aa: CASTLGGISTDTQYF
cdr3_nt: TGTGCCAGCACCCTCGGCGGGATAAGCACAGATACGCAGTATTTT

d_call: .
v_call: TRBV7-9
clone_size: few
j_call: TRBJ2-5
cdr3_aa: CASSFGGFQETQYF
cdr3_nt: TGTGCCAGCAGCTTCGGCGGGTTCCAAGAGACCCAGTACTTC

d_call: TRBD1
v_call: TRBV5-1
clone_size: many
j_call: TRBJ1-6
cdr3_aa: CASRSPRDSEYNSPLHF
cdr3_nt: TGCGCCAGCAGATCCCCCCGGGACAGCGAATATAATTCACCCCTCCACTTT

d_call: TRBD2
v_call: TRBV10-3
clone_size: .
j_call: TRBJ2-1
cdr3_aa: CAISGGGSYNEQFF
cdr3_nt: TGTGCCATCAGTGGCGGGGGCTCCTACAATGAGCAGTTCTTC

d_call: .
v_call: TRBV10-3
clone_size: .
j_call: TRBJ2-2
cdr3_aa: CAISELALAGNANSGELFF
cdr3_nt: TGTGCCATCAGTGAGTTAGCCCTAGCCGGGAACGCGAACTCCGGGGAGCTGTTTTTT